Sequencing of this TCR beta chain was carried out in a study of tumor-infiltrating lymphocytes in primary liver carcinoma. Without any cell sorting, about 20-31 mg of bulk tissue yielded co-extracted RNA and DNA. Findings of the study overall: The top-250-clone fraction was significantly higher in tumors than in blood (p = 0.039).

A primer in the constant region served to generate TCR beta cDNA from around 500 ng of total RNA. ARM-PCR, slightly modified, supplied the TCR beta libraries through three nested multiplex PCR rounds. MiXCR, applied by TCRdb to the multiplex PCR reads, yields one record per CDR3 protein. The table has some 50,000 distinct CDR3 sequences, just over 70% seen once. About this clonotype itself: Its specificity is unknown.

The sequence came from a man between 35 and 55 years old with primary liver carcinoma and hepatitis B virus infection. The sequenced sample was liver tumor tissue from sampling region 5. Subset of the sample: tumor region T5, tumor centre.

In nucleotides, the CDR3 is TGCGCCAGCAGTGAGCCGAATGGAGATGGAGCTTTCTTT. Its translation is CASSEPNGDGAFF. V and J are TRBV10-2 and TRBJ1-1; D unresolved. CDR1 and CDR2 from the germline V gene are WSHSY and SAAADI. The CDR3 has 13 amino acids. Trimming took 2 bases from V and 10 from J, leaving 14 bases between them.